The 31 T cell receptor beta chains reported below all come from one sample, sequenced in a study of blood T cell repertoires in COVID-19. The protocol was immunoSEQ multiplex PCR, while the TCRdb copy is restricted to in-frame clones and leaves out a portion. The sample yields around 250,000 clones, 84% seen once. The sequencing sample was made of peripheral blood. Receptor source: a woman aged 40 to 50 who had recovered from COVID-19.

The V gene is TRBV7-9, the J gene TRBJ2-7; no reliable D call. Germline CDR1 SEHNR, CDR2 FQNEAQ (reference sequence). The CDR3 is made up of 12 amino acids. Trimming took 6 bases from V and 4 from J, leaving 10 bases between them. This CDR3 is CASRTELYEQYF. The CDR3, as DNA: TGTGCCAGCAGGACGGAGTTGTACGAGCAGTACTTC. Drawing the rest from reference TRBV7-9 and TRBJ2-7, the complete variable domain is DTGVSQNPRHKITKRGQNVTFRCDPISEHNRLYWYRQTLGQGPEFLTYFQNEAQLEKSRLLSDRFSAERPKGSFSTLEIQRTEQGDSAMYLCASRTELYEQYFGPGTRLTVT.

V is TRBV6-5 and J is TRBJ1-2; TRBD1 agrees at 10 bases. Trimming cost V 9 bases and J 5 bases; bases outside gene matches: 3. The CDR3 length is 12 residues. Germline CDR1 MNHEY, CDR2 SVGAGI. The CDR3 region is CASGDRGYGYTF. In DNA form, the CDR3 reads TGTGCCAGTGGGGACAGGGGATATGGCTACACCTTC.

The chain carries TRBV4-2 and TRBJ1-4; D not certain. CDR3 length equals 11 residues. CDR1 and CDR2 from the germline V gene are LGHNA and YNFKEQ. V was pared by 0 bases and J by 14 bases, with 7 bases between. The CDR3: CASSQERVLFF. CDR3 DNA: TGTGCCAGCAGCCAAGAGAGGGTTCTGTTTTTT.

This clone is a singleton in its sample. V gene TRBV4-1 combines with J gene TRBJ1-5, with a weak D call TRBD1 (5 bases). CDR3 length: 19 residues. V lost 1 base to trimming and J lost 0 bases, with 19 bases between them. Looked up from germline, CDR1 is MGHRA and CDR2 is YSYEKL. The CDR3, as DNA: TGCGCCAGCAGCCAAGGCCCCAAGGGGTCCCGATATAGCAATCAGCCCCAGCATTTT. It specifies CASSQGPKGSRYSNQPQHF.

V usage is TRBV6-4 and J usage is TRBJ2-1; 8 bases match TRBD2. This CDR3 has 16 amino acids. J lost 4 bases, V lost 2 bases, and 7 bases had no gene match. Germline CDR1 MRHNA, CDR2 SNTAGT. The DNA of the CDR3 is TGTGCCAGCAGTGACACCTCCGGGGGGGAATACAATGAGCAGTTCTTC. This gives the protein CASSDTSGGEYNEQFF.

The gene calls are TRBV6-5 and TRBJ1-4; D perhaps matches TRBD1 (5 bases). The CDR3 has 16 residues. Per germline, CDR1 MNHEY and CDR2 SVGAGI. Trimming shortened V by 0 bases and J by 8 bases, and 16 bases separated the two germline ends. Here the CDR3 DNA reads TGTGCCAGCAGTTACTCGAGTCCCAGGGTAGAAGAAAAACTGTTTTTT. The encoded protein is CASSYSSPRVEEKLFF.

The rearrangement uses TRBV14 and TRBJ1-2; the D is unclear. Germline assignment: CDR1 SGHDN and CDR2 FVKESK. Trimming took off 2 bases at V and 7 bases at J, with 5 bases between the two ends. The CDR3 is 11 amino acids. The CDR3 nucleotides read TGTGCCAGCAGCCAATACGGTGGCTACACCTTC. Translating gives CASSQYGGYTF.

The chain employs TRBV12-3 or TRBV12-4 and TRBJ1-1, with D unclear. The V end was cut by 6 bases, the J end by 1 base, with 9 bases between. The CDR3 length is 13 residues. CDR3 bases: TGTGCCAGCAGCGTACAGCAGAACACTGAAGCTTTCTTT. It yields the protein CASSVQQNTEAFF.

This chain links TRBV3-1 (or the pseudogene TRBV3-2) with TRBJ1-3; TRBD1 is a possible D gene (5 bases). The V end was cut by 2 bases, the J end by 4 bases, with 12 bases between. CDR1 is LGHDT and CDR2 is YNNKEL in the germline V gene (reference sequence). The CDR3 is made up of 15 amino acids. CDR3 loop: CASSQRTQGGNTIYF. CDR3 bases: TGTGCCAGCAGCCAAAGAACGCAGGGCGGAAACACCATATATTTT.

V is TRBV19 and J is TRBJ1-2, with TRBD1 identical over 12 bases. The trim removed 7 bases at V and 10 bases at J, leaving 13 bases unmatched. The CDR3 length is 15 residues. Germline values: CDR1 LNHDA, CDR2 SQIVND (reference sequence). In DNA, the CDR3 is TGTGCCAGTACCCACGAATCGCCGGGACAGGGGGCCTACACCTTC. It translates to CASTHESPGQGAYTF.

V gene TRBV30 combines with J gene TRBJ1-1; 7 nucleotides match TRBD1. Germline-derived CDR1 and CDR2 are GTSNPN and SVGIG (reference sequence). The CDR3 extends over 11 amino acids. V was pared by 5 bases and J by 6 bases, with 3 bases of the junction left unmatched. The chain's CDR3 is CAWDRDPEAFF. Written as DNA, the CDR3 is TGTGCCTGGGACAGGGACCCTGAAGCTTTCTTT.

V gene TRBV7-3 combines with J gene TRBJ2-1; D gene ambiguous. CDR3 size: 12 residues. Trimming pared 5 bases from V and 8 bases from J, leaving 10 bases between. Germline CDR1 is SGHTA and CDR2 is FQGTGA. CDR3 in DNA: TGTGCCAGCAGCCCCGCCGGTTATGAGCAGTTCTTC. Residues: CASSPAGYEQFF.

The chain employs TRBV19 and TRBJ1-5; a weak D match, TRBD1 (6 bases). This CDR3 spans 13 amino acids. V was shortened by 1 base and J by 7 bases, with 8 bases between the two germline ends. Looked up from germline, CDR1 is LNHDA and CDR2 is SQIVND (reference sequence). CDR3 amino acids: CASSIVGGQPQHF. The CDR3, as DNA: TGTGCCAGTAGTATAGTAGGGGGACAGCCCCAGCATTTT.

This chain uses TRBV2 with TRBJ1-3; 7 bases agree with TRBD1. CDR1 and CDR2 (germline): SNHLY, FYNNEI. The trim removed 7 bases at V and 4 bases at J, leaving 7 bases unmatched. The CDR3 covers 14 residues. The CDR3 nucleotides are TGTGCCAGCAACCGACAGGGAGGAGGAAACACCATATATTTT. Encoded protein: CASNRQGGGNTIYF.

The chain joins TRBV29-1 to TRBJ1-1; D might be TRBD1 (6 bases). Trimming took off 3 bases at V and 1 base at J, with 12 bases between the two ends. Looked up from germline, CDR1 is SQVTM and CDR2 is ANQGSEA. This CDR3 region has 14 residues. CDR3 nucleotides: TGCAGCGTTGAGAGGGACATCGGGAACACTGAAGCTTTCTTT. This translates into CSVERDIGNTEAFF.

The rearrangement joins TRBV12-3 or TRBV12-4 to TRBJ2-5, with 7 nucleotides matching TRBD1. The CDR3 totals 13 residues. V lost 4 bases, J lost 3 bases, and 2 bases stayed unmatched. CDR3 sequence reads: CASSYGTEETQYF. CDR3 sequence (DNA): TGTGCCAGCAGTTATGGGACAGAAGAGACCCAGTACTTC.

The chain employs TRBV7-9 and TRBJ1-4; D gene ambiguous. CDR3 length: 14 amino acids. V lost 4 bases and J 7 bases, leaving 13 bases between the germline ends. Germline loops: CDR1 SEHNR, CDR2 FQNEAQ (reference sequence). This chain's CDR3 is CASSSVYNLEKLFF. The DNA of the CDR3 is TGTGCCAGCAGCTCAGTTTACAACCTTGAAAAACTGTTTTTT.

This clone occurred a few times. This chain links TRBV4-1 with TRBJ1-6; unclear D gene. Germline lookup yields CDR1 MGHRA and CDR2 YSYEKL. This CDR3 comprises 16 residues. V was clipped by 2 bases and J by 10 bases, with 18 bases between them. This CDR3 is CASSQSSEGSRSPLHF. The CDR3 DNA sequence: TGCGCCAGCAGCCAAAGTTCCGAGGGTTCACGGTCACCCCTCCACTTT.

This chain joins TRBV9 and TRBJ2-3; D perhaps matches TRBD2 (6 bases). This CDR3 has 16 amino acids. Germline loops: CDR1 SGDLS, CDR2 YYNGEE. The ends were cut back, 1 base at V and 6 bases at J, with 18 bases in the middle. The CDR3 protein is CASSVMSERVWDTQYF. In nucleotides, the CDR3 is TGTGCCAGCAGCGTAATGAGCGAGCGGGTATGGGATACGCAGTATTTT.

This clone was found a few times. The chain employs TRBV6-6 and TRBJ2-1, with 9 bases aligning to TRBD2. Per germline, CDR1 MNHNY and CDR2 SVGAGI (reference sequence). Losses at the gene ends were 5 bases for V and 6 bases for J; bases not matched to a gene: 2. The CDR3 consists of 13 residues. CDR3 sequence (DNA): TGTGCCAGCAGTCAGACTAGCGGCAATGAGCAGTTCTTC. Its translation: CASSQTSGNEQFF.

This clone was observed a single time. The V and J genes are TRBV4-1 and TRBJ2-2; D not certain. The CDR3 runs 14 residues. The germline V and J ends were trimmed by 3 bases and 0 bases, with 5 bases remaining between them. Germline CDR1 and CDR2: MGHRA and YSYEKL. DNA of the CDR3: TGCGCCAGCAGCCATCGGTCGAACACCGGGGAGCTGTTTTTT. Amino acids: CASSHRSNTGELFF.

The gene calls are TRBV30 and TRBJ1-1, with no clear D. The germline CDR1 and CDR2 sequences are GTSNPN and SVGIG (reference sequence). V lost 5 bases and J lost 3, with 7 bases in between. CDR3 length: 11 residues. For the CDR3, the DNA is TGTGCCTGGGGCGAGGACACTGAAGCTTTCTTT. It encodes CAWGEDTEAFF. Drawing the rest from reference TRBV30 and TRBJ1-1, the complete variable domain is SQTIHQWPATLVQPVGSPLSLECTVEGTSNPNLYWYRQAAGRGLQLLFYSVGIGQISSEVPQNLSASRPQDRQFILSSKKLLLSDSGFYLCAWGEDTEAFFGQGTRLTVV.

The CDR3: CASSLLGQGNNEQFF. The CDR3 DNA reads TGTGCCAGCAGCTTACTAGGACAGGGGAACAATGAGCAGTTCTTC. The chain joins TRBV7-3 to TRBJ2-1; 9 nucleotides align to TRBD1. After removal of 2 bases from V and 5 bases from J, the junction contained 4 bases not matched to a gene. The germline V gene has CDR1 SGHTA and CDR2 FQGTGA. The CDR3 is 15 amino acids.

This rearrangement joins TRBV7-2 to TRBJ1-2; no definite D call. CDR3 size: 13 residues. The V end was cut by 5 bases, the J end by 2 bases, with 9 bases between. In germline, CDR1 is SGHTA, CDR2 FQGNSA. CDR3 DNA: TGTGCCAGCAGCGAATACAGAAACTATGGCTACACCTTC. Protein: CASSEYRNYGYTF.

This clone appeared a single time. CDR3 sequence: CATSARDRLQPQHF. DNA of the CDR3: TGTGCCACCAGTGCCAGGGACAGACTCCAGCCCCAGCATTTT. The chain joins TRBV24-1 to TRBJ1-5; TRBD1 matches at 7 bases. This CDR3 has 14 residues. The germline gives CDR1 KGHDR, CDR2 SFDVKD. V lost 5 bases to trimming and J lost 7 bases; unmatched junction nucleotides: 7.

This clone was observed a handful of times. The CDR3 DNA reads as TGTGCCAGCAGTGACGGGTATTCACCCCTCCACTTT. Translation: CASSDGYSPLHF. The chain has TRBV2 and TRBJ1-6; D gene unclear. CDR1 SNHLY and CDR2 FYNNEI come from the germline V gene. Trimming shortened V by 3 bases and J by 8 bases, and 5 bases separated the two germline ends. There are 12 residues in the CDR3.

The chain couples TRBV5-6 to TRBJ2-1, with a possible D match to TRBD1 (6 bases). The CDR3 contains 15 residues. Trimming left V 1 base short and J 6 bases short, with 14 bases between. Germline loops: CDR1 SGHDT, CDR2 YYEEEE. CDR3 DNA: TGTGCCAGCAGCTTGTGGGGGCGTGGGGGCAATGAGCAGTTCTTC. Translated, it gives CASSLWGRGGNEQFF.

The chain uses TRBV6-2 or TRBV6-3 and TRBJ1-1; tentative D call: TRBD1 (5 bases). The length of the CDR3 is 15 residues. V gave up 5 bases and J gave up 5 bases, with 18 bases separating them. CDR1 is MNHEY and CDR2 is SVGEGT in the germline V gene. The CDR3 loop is CASSKTEPARTEAFF. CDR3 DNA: TGTGCCAGCAGTAAGACAGAGCCGGCGAGGACTGAAGCTTTCTTT.

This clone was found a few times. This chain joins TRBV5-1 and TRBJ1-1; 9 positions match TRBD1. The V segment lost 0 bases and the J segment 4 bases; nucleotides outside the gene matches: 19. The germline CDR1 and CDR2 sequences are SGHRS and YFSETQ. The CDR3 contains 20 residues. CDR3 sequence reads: CASSLVGTGKRELGFTEAFF. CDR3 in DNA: TGCGCCAGCAGCTTGGTAGGGACAGGGAAGAGGGAGCTGGGATTCACTGAAGCTTTCTTT. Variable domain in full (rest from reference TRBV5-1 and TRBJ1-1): KAGVTQTPRYLIKTRGQQVTLSCSPISGHRSVSWYQQTPGQGLQFLFEYFSETQRNKGNFPGRFSGRQFSNSRSEMNVSTLELGDSALYLCASSLVGTGKRELGFTEAFFGQGTRLTVV.

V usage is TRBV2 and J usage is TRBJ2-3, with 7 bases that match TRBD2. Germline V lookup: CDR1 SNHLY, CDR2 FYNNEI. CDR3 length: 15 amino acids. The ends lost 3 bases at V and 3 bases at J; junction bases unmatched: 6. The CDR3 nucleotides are TGTGCCAGCAGTGACCTAGCGGAGGGAACAGATACGCAGTATTTT. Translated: CASSDLAEGTDTQYF.

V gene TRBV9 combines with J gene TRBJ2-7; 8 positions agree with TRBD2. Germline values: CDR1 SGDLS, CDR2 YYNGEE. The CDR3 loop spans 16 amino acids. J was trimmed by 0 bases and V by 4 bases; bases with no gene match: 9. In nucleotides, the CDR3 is TGTGCCAGCAGCCACCCGGGAGGGATGAGCTCCTACGAGCAGTACTTC. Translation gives CASSHPGGMSSYEQYF.